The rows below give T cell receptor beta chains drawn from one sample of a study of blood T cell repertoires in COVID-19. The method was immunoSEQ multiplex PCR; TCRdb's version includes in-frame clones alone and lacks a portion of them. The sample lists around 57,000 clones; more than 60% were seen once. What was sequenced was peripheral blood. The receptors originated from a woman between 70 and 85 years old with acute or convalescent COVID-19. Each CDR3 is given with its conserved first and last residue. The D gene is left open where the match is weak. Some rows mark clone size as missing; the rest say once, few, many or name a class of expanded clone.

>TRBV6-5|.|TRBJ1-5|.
CASSSGQSSNQPQHF
TGTGCCAGCAGTTCCGGACAGTCATCCAATCAGCCCCAGCATTTT
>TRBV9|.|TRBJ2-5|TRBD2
CASSPAASGGAMRETQYF
TGTGCCAGCAGCCCGGCGGCTAGCGGGGGGGCTATGCGAGAGACCCAGTACTTC
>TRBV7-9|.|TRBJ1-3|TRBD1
CASSWDRDSGNTIYF
TGTGCCAGCAGCTGGGACAGGGACTCTGGAAACACCATATATTTT
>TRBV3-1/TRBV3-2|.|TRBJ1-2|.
CASSGGVGGYTF
TGTGCCAGCAGTGGGGGGGTCGGTGGCTACACCTTC
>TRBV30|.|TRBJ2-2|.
CAWSVLGQNTGELFF
TGTGCCTGGAGTGTACTGGGACAGAACACCGGGGAGCTGTTTTTT
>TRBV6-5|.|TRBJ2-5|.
CATRAPPETQYF
TGTGCCACCAGGGCCCCGCCCGAGACCCAGTACTTC
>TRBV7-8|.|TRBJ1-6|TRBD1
CASSLVQQGAGSPLHF
TGTGCCAGCAGCTTAGTACAACAGGGGGCAGGGTCACCCCTCCACTTT
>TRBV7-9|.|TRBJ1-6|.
CASSLEQSSPLHF
TGTGCCAGCAGCCTGGAACAGAGCTCACCCCTCCACTTT
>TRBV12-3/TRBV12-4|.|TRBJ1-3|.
CASSDSSGNTIYF
TGTGCCAGCAGTGACAGCTCTGGAAACACCATATATTTT
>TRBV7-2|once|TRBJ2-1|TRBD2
CASKLPGGGYNEQFF
TGTGCCAGCAAACTCCCAGGCGGGGGCTACAATGAGCAGTTCTTC
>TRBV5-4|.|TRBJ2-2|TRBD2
CASSLGLAGGITNTGELFF
TGTGCCAGCAGCTTGGGACTAGCGGGGGGAATAACGAACACCGGGGAGCTGTTTTTT
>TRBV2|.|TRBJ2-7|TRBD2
CASNKGISSGVLSYEQYF
TGTGCCAGCAACAAGGGTATTTCTAGCGGGGTACTATCCTACGAGCAGTACTTC
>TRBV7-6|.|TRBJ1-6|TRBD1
CASSLAPGQTNSPLHF
TGTGCCAGCAGCTTAGCCCCGGGACAGACGAATTCACCCCTCCACTTT
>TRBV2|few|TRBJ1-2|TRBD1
CASSRQGATGYTF
TGTGCCAGCAGTCGACAGGGGGCGACTGGCTACACCTTC
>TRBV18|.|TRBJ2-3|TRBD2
CASSPIRKPSGGSSTDTQYF
TGTGCCAGCTCACCAATCAGAAAACCTAGCGGGGGGTCTAGCACAGATACGCAGTATTTT
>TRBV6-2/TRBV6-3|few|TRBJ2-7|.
CASSYEGGRPETYEQYF
TGTGCCAGCAGTTACGAGGGGGGGCGCCCCGAAACCTACGAGCAGTACTTC
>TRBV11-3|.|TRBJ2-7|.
CASSLARGSYEQYF
TGTGCCAGCAGCTTAGCCCGAGGCTCCTACGAGCAGTACTTC
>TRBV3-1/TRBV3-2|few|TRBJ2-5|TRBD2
CASSQVLAGGPETQYF
TGTGCCAGCAGCCAAGTACTAGCGGGGGGGCCGGAGACCCAGTACTTC
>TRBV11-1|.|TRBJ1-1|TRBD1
CASRGGQGHTEAFF
TGTGCCAGCAGGGGTGGACAGGGGCACACTGAAGCTTTCTTT
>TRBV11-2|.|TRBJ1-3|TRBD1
CASSPTGTGRNTIYF
TGTGCCAGCAGCCCCACCGGGACAGGGAGAAACACCATATATTTT
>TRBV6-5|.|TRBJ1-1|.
CASRITTGNTEAFF
TGTGCCAGCAGGATTACGACAGGGAACACTGAAGCTTTCTTT
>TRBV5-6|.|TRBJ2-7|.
CASSLSTASRYEQYF
TGTGCCAGCAGCTTGAGTACTGCGAGTCGGTACGAGCAGTACTTC
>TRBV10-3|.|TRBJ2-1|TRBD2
CAISESSSGGVDNEQFF
TGTGCCATCAGTGAGTCCAGTAGCGGGGGGGTCGACAATGAGCAGTTCTTC
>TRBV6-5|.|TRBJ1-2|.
CASSYVGELNGYTF
TGTGCCAGCAGTTACGTCGGGGAGCTAAATGGCTACACCTTC
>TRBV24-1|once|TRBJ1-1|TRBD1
CATSDTKTGSQEAFF
TGTGCCACCAGTGATACGAAGACAGGGTCACAAGAAGCTTTCTTT
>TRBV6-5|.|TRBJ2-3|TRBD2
CASSPTSGGTDTQYF
TGTGCCAGCAGTCCGACTAGCGGGGGCACAGATACGCAGTATTTT
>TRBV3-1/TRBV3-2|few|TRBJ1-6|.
CASSQDGGGGSPLHF
TGTGCCAGCAGCCAAGACGGTGGGGGAGGTTCACCCCTCCACTTT
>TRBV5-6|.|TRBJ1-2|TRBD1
CASSEGQVAYGYTF
TGTGCCAGCAGCGAAGGACAGGTCGCCTATGGCTACACCTTC
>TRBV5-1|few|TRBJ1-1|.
CASSSGVEAFF
TGCGCCAGCAGCTCAGGTGTTGAAGCTTTCTTT
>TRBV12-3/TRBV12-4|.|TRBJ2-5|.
CASSWGWETQYF
TGTGCCAGCAGCTGGGGCTGGGAGACCCAGTACTTC
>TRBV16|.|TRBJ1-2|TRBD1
CASRRYQGTDYGYTF
TGTGCCAGTCGCCGGTATCAAGGGACAGACTATGGCTACACCTTC
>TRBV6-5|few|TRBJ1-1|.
CASSPLGRTEAFF
TGTGCCAGCAGTCCCCTAGGGAGGACCGAAGCTTTCTTT
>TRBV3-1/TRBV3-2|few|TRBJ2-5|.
CASSQVGRLRETQYF
TGTGCCAGCAGCCAAGTCGGTAGACTGAGAGAGACCCAGTACTTC
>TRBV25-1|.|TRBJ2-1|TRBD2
CASSEAGGRLDNEQFF
TGTGCCAGCAGCGAAGCGGGGGGGAGGCTAGACAATGAGCAGTTCTTC
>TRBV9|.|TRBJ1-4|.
CASSVGQTATNEKLFF
TGTGCCAGCAGCGTAGGTCAAACTGCAACTAATGAAAAACTGTTTTTT
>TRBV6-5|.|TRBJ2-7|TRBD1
CASSYGQGQFYEQYF
TGTGCCAGCAGTTACGGTCAGGGACAGTTCTACGAGCAGTACTTC
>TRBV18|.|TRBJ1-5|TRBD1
CASSPGTASYQPQHF
TGTGCCAGCTCACCTGGGACAGCGTCGTATCAGCCCCAGCATTTT
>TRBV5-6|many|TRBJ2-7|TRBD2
CASSLGRGGIYEQYF
TGTGCCAGCAGCTTGGGGCGGGGAGGGATCTACGAGCAGTACTTC
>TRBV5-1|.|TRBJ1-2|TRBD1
CASSLVWTGGDSYTF
TGCGCCAGCAGCTTGGTTTGGACAGGGGGCGATAGCTACACCTTC
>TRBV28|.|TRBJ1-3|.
CASSLAGSEGNTIYF
TGTGCCAGCAGTTTAGCAGGGTCGGAAGGAAACACCATATATTTT
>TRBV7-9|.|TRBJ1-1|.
CASSLQTAEAFF
TGTGCCAGCAGCTTACAAACAGCAGAAGCTTTCTTT
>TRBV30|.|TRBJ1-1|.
CAWSETGEDTEAFF
TGTGCCTGGAGCGAGACAGGAGAAGACACTGAAGCTTTCTTT
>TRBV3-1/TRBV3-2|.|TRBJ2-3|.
CASSQVSLADTQYF
TGTGCCAGCAGCCAAGTCAGTTTGGCAGATACGCAGTATTTT
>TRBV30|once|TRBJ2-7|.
CAWIRGTGYEQYF
TGTGCCTGGATCAGGGGAACAGGCTACGAGCAGTACTTC
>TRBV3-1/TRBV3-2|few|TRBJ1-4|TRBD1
CASSQEVGTGYDKLFF
TGTGCCAGCAGCCAAGAAGTCGGGACAGGGTACGATAAACTGTTTTTT
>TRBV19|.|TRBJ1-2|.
CASSMVGENYGYTF
TGTGCCAGTAGTATGGTCGGGGAAAACTATGGCTACACCTTC
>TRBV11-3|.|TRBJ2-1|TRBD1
CASSAGQGNEQFF
TGTGCCAGCAGCGCCGGACAGGGCAATGAGCAGTTCTTC
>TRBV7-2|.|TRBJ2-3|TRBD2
CASSLFRLAGGLSTDTQYF
TGTGCCAGCAGCTTATTCCGGCTAGCGGGGGGCCTTAGCACAGATACGCAGTATTTT
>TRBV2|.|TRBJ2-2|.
CASRVGGTTGELFF
TGTGCCAGCAGGGTAGGAGGGACCACCGGGGAGCTGTTTTTT